The present T cell receptor beta chain was sequenced within a study of blood T cell repertoires in COVID-19. Study-wide background: The study drew acute and convalescent COVID-19 samples from the United States, Italy and Spain. Sample material is recorded as cDNA or gDNA derived from T cells, B-cell-depleted T cells, or PBMCs.

In the original workflow: Amplification with reference gene primers provided the estimates of nucleated cell counts. Only in-frame clones appear in the TCRdb table, and some are missing; sequencing was by immunoSEQ multiplex PCR. V, J and clone size were drawn from that table, and D and trimming were deduced from the DNA. This table holds about 140,000 clones, around 80% found once. The TCR was taken from a man aged 55 to 70 with acute or convalescent COVID-19. Material for sequencing was peripheral blood.

For the CDR3, the DNA is TGTGCCTGGAGCACAGGACAGGGGGTGACCTACGAGCAGTACTTC. It translates to CAWSTGQGVTYEQYF. The chain uses TRBV30 and TRBJ2-7; 10 nucleotides match TRBD1. The CDR3 runs 15 residues. The V gene's germline CDR1 is GTSNPN and CDR2 SVGIG (reference sequence). The trim removed 3 bases at V and 2 bases at J, leaving 7 bases unmatched.